The TCR beta chain under discussion was sequenced for a study of cytomegalovirus exposure and HLA in healthy donors. In the study overall: Genetic ancestry analysis placed around four fifths of the approximately 400 donors that were genotyped in the Caucasian-associated cluster. Findings of the study overall: Analysis was carried out at a later point, and it linked a missense DCLRE1C variant to TCR beta V- and J-gene trimming.

To note about this clone: The antigen is not known.

Researchers ran the PCR with 60 Vbeta and 13 Jbeta primers. Measured with immunoSEQ multiplex PCR; TCRdb has only the in-frame clones, and not every one. The sample lists about 130,000 clones; about 82% were seen once. Healthy bone marrow donors supplied every sample. Though nominally healthy at sampling, donors likely had unrecorded immune exposures. Germline CDR1 SGHRS, CDR2 YFSETQ. J lost 7 bases, V lost 4 bases, and 13 bases had no gene match. The CDR3 extends over 15 amino acids. The genes are TRBV5-1 and TRBJ2-7; TRBD2 matches at 8 bases. The sequenced sample consisted of PBMCs. This clonotype was obtained from a female donor in good health and CMV-seropositive. CDR3: CASSPGGAGSREQYF. The CDR3 DNA reads TGCGCCAGCAGCCCGGGGGGGGCAGGGTCTAGGGAGCAGTACTTC. The full variable domain, in which reference TRBV5-1 and TRBJ2-7 provide the parts outside the CDR3, is KAGVTQTPRYLIKTRGQQVTLSCSPISGHRSVSWYQQTPGQGLQFLFEYFSETQRNKGNFPGRFSGRQFSNSRSEMNVSTLELGDSALYLCASSPGGAGSREQYFGPGTRLTVT.